What follows describes a single T cell receptor beta chain. The repertoire was sequenced with immunoSEQ multiplex PCR; TCRdb's copy has only in-frame clones and lacks some. The sample carries over 450,000 clones, approximately 80% recorded once. The data were taken from a study of shared T cell receptors in the human thymus. Losses at the gene ends were 2 bases for V and 3 bases for J; bases not matched to a gene: 13. Germline V gene sequence: CDR1 SEHNR, CDR2 FQNEAQ (reference sequence). The CDR3 is 18 amino acids. These sequences were also reported in another study, on human thymus T cells. That study adds: Thymic tissue was derived from resections collected during corrective heart surgery. Related reports documented highly overlapping thymic repertoires among unrelated individuals.

This clonotype was obtained from a boy under three years old with a congenital heart defect. V is TRBV7-9 and J is TRBJ2-1; 7 bases agree with TRBD2. Sequencing was done on a sample of thymocytes. The CDR3, as DNA: TGTGCCAGCAGCTTAAGGGGCCGGCCCCCGGGAGGCTACAATGAGCAGTTCTTC. The encoded protein is CASSLRGRPPGGYNEQFF.